This record covers a single TCR beta chain. Its target antigen remains unknown. There are no base qualities to consult, and no much larger clone falls within one base. TCRbeta CDR3 regions were amplified from genomic DNA by means of the immunoSEQ Assay, a bias-controlled multiplex PCR. In the authors' own workflow: Within the assay, amplification of reference gene primers was used to estimate how many nucleated cells each sample contained. To quantify the absolute abundance of each unique TCRbeta CDR3 rearrangement, sequence reads were collapsed and filtered. For each sample, productive Simpson clonality was calculated by taking the square root of Simpson's diversity index across productive rearrangements. The table comes from immuneACCESS by way of TCRdb, which keeps in-frame sequences with V and J called. Part of the clones is missing from these tables; in studies checked, under half for an unresolved V gene and the rest for unknown reasons. The DNA gave D and trimming, while V, J and clone size come from that table. Recorded for this sample are about 410,000 clones; 75% to 90% of them occurred a single time. Together, the top ten hold around 1.5% of the sample.

The sample comes from a study of blood T cell repertoires in COVID-19 (dated by TCRdb to the early 2020s). The study in broad terms: Collaborator samples came from the United States, Italy and Spain and covered acute and convalescent phases of COVID-19. Samples came from the ongoing ImmuneRACE study (first 160 participants) plus 1,254 subjects from 6 global collaborators. Subjects who had been exposed to COVID-19, were actively infected with it, or had recovered from it provided the deeply sampled blood TCRbeta repertoires that made up the dataset. Where HLA class I and class II types were available, the types were taken from metadata supplied by the sample provider, not from assay-based typing. A freely available public database, intended as a resource for researchers studying the immune response to SARS-CoV-2, is where the repertoires were released. Sample metadata almost always included a de-identified subject ID, COVID-19 status, age in years and sex. The material from the prospective study consisted of cDNA or gDNA derived from T cells, B-cell-depleted T cells, or PBMCs.

Results the study describes overall, beyond this receptor: How much clinical and demographic metadata was included differed by source and by participant, and the metadata was provided uncurated.

For CDR1 and CDR2, the germline V gene lists SGHTA and FQGNSA. V gives up 5 bases and J gives up 8 bases, and the segment between their germline ends measures 16 bases. From its cysteine to its phenylalanine, the CDR3 spans 14 amino acids. Only the CDR3 portion is preserved as DNA: 42 bases, with reading frame beginning at the first base. One collaborating source in Seattle enrolled patients during active infection and followed them longitudinally through the course of disease. Each collaborating institution followed its own protocols to collect whole blood in K2EDTA tubes. For TCRbeta analysis, collaborator samples were shipped as frozen whole blood, as isolated PBMCs, or as DNA extracted from either sample type.

This chain joins TRBV7-2 to TRBJ2-1, with TRBD2 tentatively as D gene (6 bases match). The sequenced sample consisted of peripheral blood. The receptor's source is a woman between 40 and 55 years old with COVID-19, enrolled during active disease. The bases are TGTGCCAGCAGCACACGGACTATGAGTTATGAGCAGTTCTTC. Its translation is CASSTRTMSYEQFF.